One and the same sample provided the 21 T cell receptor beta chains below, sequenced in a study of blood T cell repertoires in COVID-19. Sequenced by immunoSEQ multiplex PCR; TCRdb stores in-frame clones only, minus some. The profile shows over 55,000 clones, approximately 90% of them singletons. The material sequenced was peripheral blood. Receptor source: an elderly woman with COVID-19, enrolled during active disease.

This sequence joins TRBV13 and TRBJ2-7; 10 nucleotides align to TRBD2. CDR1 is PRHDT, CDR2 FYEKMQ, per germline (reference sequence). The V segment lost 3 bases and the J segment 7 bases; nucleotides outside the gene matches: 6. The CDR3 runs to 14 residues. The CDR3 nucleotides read TGTGCCAGCAGCTTCGGACTAGCGGTCCCAGAGCAGTACTTC. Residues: CASSFGLAVPEQYF.

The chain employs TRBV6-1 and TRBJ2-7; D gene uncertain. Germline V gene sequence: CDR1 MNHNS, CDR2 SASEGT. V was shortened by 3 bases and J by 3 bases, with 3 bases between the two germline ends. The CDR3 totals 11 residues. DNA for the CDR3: TGTGCCAGCAGTGACGGCTACGAGCAGTACTTC. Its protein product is CASSDGYEQYF.

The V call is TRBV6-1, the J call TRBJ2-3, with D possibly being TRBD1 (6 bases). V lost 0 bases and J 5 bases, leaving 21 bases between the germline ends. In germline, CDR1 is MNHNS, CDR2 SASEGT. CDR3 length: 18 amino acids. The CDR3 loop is CASSEAVLNIGGKDTQYF. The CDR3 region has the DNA TGTGCCAGCAGTGAAGCGGTCCTAAATATAGGGGGAAAAGATACGCAGTATTTT.

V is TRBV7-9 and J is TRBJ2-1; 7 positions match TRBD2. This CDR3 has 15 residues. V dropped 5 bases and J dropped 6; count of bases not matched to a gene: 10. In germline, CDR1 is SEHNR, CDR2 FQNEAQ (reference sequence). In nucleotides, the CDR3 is TGTGCCAGCAGCCCCCTGGGGGGGTACTTCAATGAGCAGTTCTTC. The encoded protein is CASSPLGGYFNEQFF.

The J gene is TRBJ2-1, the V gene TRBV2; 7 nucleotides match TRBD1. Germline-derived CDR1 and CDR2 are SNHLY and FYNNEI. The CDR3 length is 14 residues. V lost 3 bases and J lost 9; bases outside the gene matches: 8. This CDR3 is CASSDSRGSSEQFF. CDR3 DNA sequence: TGTGCCAGCAGTGATAGCAGGGGGTCTAGTGAGCAGTTCTTC.

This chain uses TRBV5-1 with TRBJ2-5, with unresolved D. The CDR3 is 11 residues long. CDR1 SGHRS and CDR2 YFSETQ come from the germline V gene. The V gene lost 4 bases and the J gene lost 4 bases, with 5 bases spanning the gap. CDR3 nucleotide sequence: TGCGCCAGCAGCGCCGGAGAGACCCAGTACTTC. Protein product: CASSAGETQYF.

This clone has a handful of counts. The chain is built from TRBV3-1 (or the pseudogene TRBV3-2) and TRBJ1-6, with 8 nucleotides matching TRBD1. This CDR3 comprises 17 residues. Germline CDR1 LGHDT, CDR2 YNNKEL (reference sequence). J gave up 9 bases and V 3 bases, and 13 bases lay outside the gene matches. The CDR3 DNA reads TGTGCCAGCAGCCAGCAACCCAGGGGGCGCGGGGGTTCACCCCTCCACTTT. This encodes CASSQQPRGRGGSPLHF.

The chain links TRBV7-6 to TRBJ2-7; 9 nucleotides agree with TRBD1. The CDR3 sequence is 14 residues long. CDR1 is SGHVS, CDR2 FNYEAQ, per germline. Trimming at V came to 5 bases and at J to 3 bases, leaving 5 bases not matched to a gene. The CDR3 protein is CASSLGTGHYEQYF. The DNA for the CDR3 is TGTGCCAGCAGCCTCGGGACAGGGCACTACGAGCAGTACTTC.

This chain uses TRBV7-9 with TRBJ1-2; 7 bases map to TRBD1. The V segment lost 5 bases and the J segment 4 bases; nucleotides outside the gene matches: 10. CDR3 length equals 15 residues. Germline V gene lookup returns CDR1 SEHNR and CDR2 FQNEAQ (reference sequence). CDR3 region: CASSVDRDSFYGYTF. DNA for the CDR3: TGTGCCAGCAGCGTCGACCGGGACAGCTTCTATGGCTACACCTTC.

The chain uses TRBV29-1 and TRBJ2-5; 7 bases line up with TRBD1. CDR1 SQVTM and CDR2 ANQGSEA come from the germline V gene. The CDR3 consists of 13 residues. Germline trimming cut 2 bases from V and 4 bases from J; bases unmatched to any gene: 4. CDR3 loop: CSVERGLGETQYF. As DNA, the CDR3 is TGCAGCGTTGAAAGGGGGCTGGGAGAGACCCAGTACTTC. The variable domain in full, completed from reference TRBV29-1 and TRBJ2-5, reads SAVISQKPSRDICQRGTSLTIQCQVDSQVTMMFWYRQQPGQSLTLIATANQGSEATYESGFVIDKFPISRPNLTFSTLTVSNMSPEDSSIYLCSVERGLGETQYFGPGTRLLVL.

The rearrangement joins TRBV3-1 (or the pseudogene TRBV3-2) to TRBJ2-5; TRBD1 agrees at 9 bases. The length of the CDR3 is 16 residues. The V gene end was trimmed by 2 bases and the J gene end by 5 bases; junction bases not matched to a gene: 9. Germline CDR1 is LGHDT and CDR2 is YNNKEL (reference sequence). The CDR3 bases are TGTGCCAGCAGCCAACGGGGACAGGGCGTAGTTGAGACCCAGTACTTC. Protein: CASSQRGQGVVETQYF.

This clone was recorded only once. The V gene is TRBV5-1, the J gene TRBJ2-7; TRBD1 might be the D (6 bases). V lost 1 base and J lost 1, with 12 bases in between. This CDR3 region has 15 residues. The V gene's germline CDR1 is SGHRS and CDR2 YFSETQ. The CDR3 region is CASSLTRGQSYEQYF. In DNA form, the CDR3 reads TGCGCCAGCAGCTTGACCCGCGGACAGTCCTACGAGCAGTACTTC.

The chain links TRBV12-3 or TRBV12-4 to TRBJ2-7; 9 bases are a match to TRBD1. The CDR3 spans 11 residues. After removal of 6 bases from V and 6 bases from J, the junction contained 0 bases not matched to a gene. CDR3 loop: CASRDRGEQYF. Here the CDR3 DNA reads TGTGCCAGCAGGGACAGGGGCGAGCAGTACTTC.

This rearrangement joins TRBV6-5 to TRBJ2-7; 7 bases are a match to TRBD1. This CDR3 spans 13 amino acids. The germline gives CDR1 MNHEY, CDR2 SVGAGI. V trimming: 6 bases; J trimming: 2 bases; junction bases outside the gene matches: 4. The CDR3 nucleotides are TGTGCCAGCAGGGGGACAGCAACCTACGAGCAGTACTTC. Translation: CASRGTATYEQYF.

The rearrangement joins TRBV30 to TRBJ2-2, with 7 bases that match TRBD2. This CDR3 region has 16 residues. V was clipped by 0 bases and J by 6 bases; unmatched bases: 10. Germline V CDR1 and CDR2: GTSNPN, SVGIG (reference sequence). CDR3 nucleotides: TGTGCCTGGAGTGTACGGAACGGGGGGAGGGCCGGGGAGCTGTTTTTT. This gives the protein CAWSVRNGGRAGELFF.

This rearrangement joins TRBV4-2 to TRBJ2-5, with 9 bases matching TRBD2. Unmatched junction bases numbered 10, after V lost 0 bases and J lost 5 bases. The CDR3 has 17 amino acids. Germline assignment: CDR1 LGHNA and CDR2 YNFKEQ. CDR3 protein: CASSQDWAGGPRETQYF. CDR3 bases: TGTGCCAGCAGCCAAGATTGGGCGGGGGGGCCGAGGGAGACCCAGTACTTC.

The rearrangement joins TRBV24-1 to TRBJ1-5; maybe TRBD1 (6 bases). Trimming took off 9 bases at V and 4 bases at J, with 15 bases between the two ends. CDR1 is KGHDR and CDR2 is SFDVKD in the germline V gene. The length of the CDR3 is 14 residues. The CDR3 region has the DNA TGTGCCACCTCCGGCAGGGGTTGGAATCAGCCCCAGCATTTT. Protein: CATSGRGWNQPQHF.

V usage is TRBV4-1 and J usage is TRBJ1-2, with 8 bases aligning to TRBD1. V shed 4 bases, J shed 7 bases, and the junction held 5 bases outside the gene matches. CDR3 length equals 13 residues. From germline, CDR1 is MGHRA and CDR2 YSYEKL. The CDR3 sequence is CASSLTGGSGYTF. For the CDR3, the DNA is TGCGCCAGCAGCCTTACAGGGGGTAGTGGCTACACCTTC.

The CDR3 loop reads CTSPFLSQFF. For the CDR3, the DNA is TGCACCAGCCCCTTTCTCTCGCAGTTCTTC. The chain uses TRBV1 and TRBJ2-1; TRBD2 reflects the table's D call only, with no check against the DNA. TRBV1 is a known pseudogene. The CDR3 loop spans 10 amino acids.

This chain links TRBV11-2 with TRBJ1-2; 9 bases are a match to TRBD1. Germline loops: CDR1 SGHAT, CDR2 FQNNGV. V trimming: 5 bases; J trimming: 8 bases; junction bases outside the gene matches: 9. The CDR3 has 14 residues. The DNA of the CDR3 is TGTGCCAGCAGCAATACAGGGGGCGGGTGGGGCTACACCTTC. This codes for CASSNTGGGWGYTF. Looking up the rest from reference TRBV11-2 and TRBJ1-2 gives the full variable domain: EAGVAQSPRYKIIEKRQSVAFWCNPISGHATLYWYQQILGQGPKLLIQFQNNGVVDDSQLPKDRFSAERLKGVDSTLKIQPAKLEDSAVYLCASSNTGGGWGYTFGSGTRLTVV.

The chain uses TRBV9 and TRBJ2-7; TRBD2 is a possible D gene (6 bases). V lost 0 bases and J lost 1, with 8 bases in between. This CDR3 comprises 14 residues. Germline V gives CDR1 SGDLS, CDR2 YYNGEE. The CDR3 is CASSVAGTSYEQYF. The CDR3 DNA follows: TGTGCCAGCAGCGTAGCGGGGACTTCCTACGAGCAGTACTTC.